The 9 T cell receptor beta chains below come from one sample, sequenced in a study of T cells after yellow fever vaccination. Via MiXCR, TCRdb re-called the 5' RACE reads, giving one row per CDR3 protein. The sample has approximately 450,000 distinct CDR3 sequences; roughly 20% are singletons. Sequencing was performed on PBMCs, taken before the yellow fever booster vaccination. Receptor source: a man aged 18 to 35 who received the YFV17D yellow fever vaccine.

There are a few counts of this clonotype. The chain recombines TRBV28 with TRBJ2-5; 7 nucleotides agree with TRBD2. This CDR3 has 13 residues. The germline gives CDR1 MDHEN, CDR2 SYDVKM. The V segment lost 6 bases and the J segment 5 bases; nucleotides outside the gene matches: 6. CDR3 in DNA: TGTGCCAGCAGCTCCGGGGGGATGGAGACCCAGTACTTC. It translates to CASSSGGMETQYF.

In this sample, this clonotype turned up many times. The CDR3 loop is CASSPQGDGYTF. As DNA, the CDR3 is TGTGCCAGCAGTCCACAGGGTGACGGCTACACCTTC. The rearrangement links TRBV6-5 to TRBJ1-2; maybe TRBD1 (6 bases). CDR1 is MNHEY and CDR2 is SVGAGI in the germline V gene. Trimming shortened V by 5 bases and J by 8 bases, and 12 bases separated the two germline ends. This CDR3 spans 12 amino acids.

This clonotype came up a few times. The chain employs TRBV29-1 and TRBJ2-1, with a tentative D call TRBD1 (5 bases). V was pared by 4 bases and J by 2 bases, with 12 bases between. CDR3 length: 14 amino acids. Germline values: CDR1 SQVTM, CDR2 ANQGSEA. CDR3: CSVGRQRTYNEQFF. The DNA of the CDR3 is TGCAGCGTTGGCAGACAGAGAACCTACAATGAGCAGTTCTTC.

The chain is built from TRBV7-9 and TRBJ2-2, with 14 positions matching TRBD2. This CDR3 spans 20 amino acids. V shed 0 bases, J shed 4 bases, and the junction held 10 bases outside the gene matches. CDR1 is SEHNR and CDR2 is FQNEAQ in the germline V gene (reference sequence). The CDR3 DNA reads TGTGCCAGCAGCTTAGCGCGTGGACTAGCGGGGGGCCGAGGCACCGGGGAGCTGTTTTTT. Amino acid sequence: CASSLARGLAGGRGTGELFF.

The rearrangement joins TRBV5-1 to TRBJ2-5, with TRBD1 matching 10 bases. V shed 4 bases, J shed 5 bases, and the junction held 11 bases outside the gene matches. CDR3 length equals 16 residues. Germline values: CDR1 SGHRS, CDR2 YFSETQ. The CDR3 here is CASSTNGQGGWETQYF. CDR3 DNA sequence: TGCGCCAGCAGCACCAACGGACAGGGGGGATGGGAGACCCAGTACTTC.

The chain links TRBV7-9 to TRBJ2-1; 10 bases match TRBD1. CDR3 length: 15 amino acids. After removal of 4 bases from V and 9 bases from J, the junction contained 9 bases not matched to a gene. The V gene's germline CDR1 is SEHNR and CDR2 FQNEAQ (reference sequence). CDR3 in amino acids: CASSSRDRGVSEQFF. In nucleotides, the CDR3 is TGTGCCAGCAGCTCCCGGGACAGGGGAGTCAGTGAGCAGTTCTTC.

This clonotype was detected only a few times. Here the CDR3 DNA reads TGTGCCAGCAGCGTCGACAGGGCAGCCTACAATGAGCAGTTCTTC. This gives the protein CASSVDRAAYNEQFF. The V gene is TRBV9, the J gene TRBJ2-1; 7 positions agree with TRBD1. The CDR3 is 15 residues long. Germline CDR1 reads SGDLS; CDR2 reads YYNGEE. The V and J ends lost 2 bases and 2 bases, in that order; junction bases with no gene match: 4.

This chain uses TRBV12-3 or TRBV12-4 with TRBJ2-3; D not resolved. The CDR3 has 12 amino acids. Trimming took off 4 bases at V and 10 bases at J, with 12 bases between the two ends. CDR3: CASSYGRVAQYF. In nucleotides, the CDR3 is TGTGCCAGCAGTTATGGCCGGGTGGCGCAGTATTTT.

This clonotype was counted between two and nine times. This sequence joins TRBV6-2 or TRBV6-3 and TRBJ1-6; D ambiguous. The CDR3 runs 13 residues. V dropped 0 bases and J dropped 9 bases, with 6 bases sitting between them. Per the germline V gene, CDR1 is MNHEY and CDR2 is SVGEGT. The CDR3, as DNA: TGTGCCAGCAGTTACTCCGAGGGTTCACCCCTCCACTTT. Its translation: CASSYSEGSPLHF.